This TCR beta chain was identified in a study of cytomegalovirus exposure and HLA in healthy donors. There are 14 residues in the CDR3. The junction had 4 bases not matched to a gene; V was cut back by 3 bases and J by 3 bases. CDR1 LNHDA and CDR2 SQIVND come from the germline V gene (reference sequence). Study results and caveats: Judged likely to be a sequencing artifact was a cluster of highly shared sequence variants. As confirmed in vitro, a few CMV-associated chains were specific for CMV antigens.

These donors, healthy bone marrow donors, were studied. In the PCR, 60 Vbeta and 13 Jbeta primers were used. Sequencing used immunoSEQ multiplex PCR; TCRdb keeps in-frame clones, though not all of them. The table records some 130,000 clones, about 74% of them present only once. Worth noting for this clone: The antigen is not known.

Input material: PBMCs. The rearrangement joins TRBV19 to TRBJ2-7; 8 nucleotides align to TRBD1. The TCR comes from a woman between 50 and 59 years old in good health and CMV-seropositive. CDR3 loop: CASSMQGAFYEQYF. The DNA of the CDR3 is TGTGCCAGTAGTATGCAGGGGGCGTTCTACGAGCAGTACTTC. Drawing the rest from reference TRBV19 and TRBJ2-7, the complete variable domain is DGGITQSPKYLFRKEGQNVTLSCEQNLNHDAMYWYRQDPGQGLRLIYYSQIVNDFQKGDIAEGYSVSREKKESFPLTVTSAQKNPTAFYLCASSMQGAFYEQYFGPGTRLTVT.